These T cell receptor beta chains were read from a single sample in a study of cytomegalovirus exposure and HLA in healthy donors. Profiled with immunoSEQ multiplex PCR; TCRdb holds only in-frame clones, not every one. In the table there are around 140,000 clones, over 70% of which are singletons. Sequencing was performed on PBMCs. The receptors here all came from a woman aged 18-29 years in good health and CMV-seronegative. Each CDR3 is given with its conserved first and last residue. The D gene is left open where the match is weak. Clone size, where shown, is once, few, many, or a class for clones that have expanded.

clone size	D gene	V gene	J gene	CDR3 protein	CDR3 DNA
NA	NA	TRBV20-1	TRBJ2-7	CSATQAGEQYF	TGCAGTGCCACTCAGGCTGGGGAGCAGTACTTC
NA	NA	TRBV5-1	TRBJ1-5	CASSFGEGSQPQHF	TGCGCCAGCAGCTTCGGAGAGGGCAGCCAGCCCCAGCATTTT
NA	NA	TRBV2	TRBJ2-6	CASSETRGSGANVLTF	TGTGCCAGCAGTGAGACGCGGGGCTCTGGGGCCAACGTCCTGACTTTC
NA	NA	TRBV9	TRBJ1-1	CASSGGGNTEAFF	TGTGCCAGCAGCGGAGGGGGGAACACTGAAGCTTTCTTT
NA	NA	TRBV7-9	TRBJ1-1	CASSRVGEDAEAFF	TGTGCCAGCTCCCGAGTGGGAGAGGACGCTGAAGCTTTCTTT
NA	NA	TRBV7-9	TRBJ1-4	CASSLQALGYSEKLFF	TGTGCCAGCAGCTTACAAGCCCTCGGGTACTCGGAGAAACTGTTTTTT
NA	NA	TRBV5-1	TRBJ1-2	CASSRMGQAPYGYTF	TGCGCCAGCAGCCGAATGGGGCAGGCCCCCTATGGCTACACCTTC
NA	NA	TRBV6-1	TRBJ2-3	CASSRGTDTQYF	TGTGCCAGCAGCCGGGGCACAGATACGCAGTATTTT
NA	NA	TRBV6-1	TRBJ1-1	CASRYRAGTNTEAFF	TGTGCCAGCAGGTATCGTGCGGGTACGAACACTGAAGCTTTCTTT
once	NA	TRBV5-1	TRBJ1-1	CASSIRGGNTEAFF	TGCGCCAGCAGCATCCGAGGGGGGAACACTGAAGCTTTCTTT
few	NA	TRBV5-1	TRBJ2-5	CASSGLDLRQETQYF	TGCGCCAGCAGCGGACTTGACCTACGACAAGAGACCCAGTACTTC
NA	NA	TRBV11-3	TRBJ2-5	CASSFSAGETQYF	TGTGCCAGCAGCTTCTCCGCAGGAGAGACCCAGTACTTC
NA	NA	TRBV6-1	TRBJ2-7	CASSIDRVRNEQYF	TGTGCCAGCAGCATAGACCGGGTAAGGAACGAGCAGTACTTC
NA	NA	TRBV30	TRBJ2-1	CAWRDSYYNEQFF	TGTGCCTGGAGGGACAGCTATTACAATGAGCAGTTCTTC
NA	NA	TRBV2	TRBJ2-5	CASSSEGETQYF	TGTGCCAGCAGTTCGGAGGGGGAGACCCAGTACTTC
NA	NA	TRBV4-2	TRBJ1-1	CASSQGLGKGDTEAFF	TGTGCCAGCAGCCAAGGGCTAGGAAAAGGGGACACTGAAGCTTTCTTT
NA	NA	TRBV12-5	TRBJ1-2	CASAPGVDGYTF	TGTGCTAGTGCCCCGGGGGTGGATGGCTACACCTTC
once	NA	TRBV19	TRBJ1-5	CASSPQVSNQPQHF	TGTGCCAGTAGTCCCCAGGTCAGCAATCAGCCCCAGCATTTT
NA	NA	TRBV6-5	TRBJ1-1	CASSYGGRENTEAFF	TGTGCCAGCAGTTATGGTGGCAGGGAGAACACTGAAGCTTTCTTT